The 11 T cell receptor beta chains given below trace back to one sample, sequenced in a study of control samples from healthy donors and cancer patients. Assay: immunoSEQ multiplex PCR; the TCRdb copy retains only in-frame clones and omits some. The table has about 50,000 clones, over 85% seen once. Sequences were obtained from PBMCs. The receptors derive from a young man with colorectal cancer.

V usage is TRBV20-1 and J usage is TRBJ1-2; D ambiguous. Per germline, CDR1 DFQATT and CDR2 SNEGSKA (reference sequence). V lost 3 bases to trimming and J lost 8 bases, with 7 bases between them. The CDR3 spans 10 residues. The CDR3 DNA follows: TGCAGTGCTAGGGATTACGGCTACACCTTC. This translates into CSARDYGYTF.

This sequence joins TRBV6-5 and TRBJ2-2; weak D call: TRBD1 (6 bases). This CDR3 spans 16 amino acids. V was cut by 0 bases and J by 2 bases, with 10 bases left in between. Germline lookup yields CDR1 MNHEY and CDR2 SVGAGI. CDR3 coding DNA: TGTGCCAGCAGTTACTCTAGGACAGCTAACACCGGGGAGCTGTTTTTT. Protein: CASSYSRTANTGELFF.

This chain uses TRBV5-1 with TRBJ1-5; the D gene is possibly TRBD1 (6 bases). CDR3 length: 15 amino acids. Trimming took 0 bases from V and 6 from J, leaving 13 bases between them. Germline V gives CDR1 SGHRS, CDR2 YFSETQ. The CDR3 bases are TGCGCCAGCAGCTTGGACGGGGGCAGGAGTCAGCCCCAGCATTTT. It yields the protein CASSLDGGRSQPQHF.

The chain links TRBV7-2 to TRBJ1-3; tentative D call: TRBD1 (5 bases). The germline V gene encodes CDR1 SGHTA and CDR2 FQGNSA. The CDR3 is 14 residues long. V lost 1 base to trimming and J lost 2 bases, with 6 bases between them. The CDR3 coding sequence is TGTGCCAGCAGCTTAGGGGGGGCTGGAAACACCATATATTTT. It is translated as CASSLGGAGNTIYF.

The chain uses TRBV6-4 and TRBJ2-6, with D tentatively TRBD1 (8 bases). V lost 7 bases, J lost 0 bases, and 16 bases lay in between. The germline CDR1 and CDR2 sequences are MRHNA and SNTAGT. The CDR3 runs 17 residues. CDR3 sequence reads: CASTQDREGSGANVLTF. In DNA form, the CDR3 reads TGTGCCAGCACCCAGGACAGGGAGGGCTCTGGGGCCAACGTCCTGACTTTC.

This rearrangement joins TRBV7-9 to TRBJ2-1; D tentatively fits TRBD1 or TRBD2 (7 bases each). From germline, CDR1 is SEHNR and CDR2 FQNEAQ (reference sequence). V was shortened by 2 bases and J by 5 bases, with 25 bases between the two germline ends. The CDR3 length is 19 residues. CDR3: CASSLLPLRSRGGDNEQFF. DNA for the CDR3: TGTGCCAGCAGCTTACTCCCGCTTCGCAGCAGGGGGGGGGACAATGAGCAGTTCTTC.

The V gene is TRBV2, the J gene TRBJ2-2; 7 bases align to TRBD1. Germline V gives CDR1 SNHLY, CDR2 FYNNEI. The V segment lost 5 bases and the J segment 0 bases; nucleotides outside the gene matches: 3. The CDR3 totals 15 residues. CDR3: CASSQDRTNTGELFF. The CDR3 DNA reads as TGTGCCAGCAGTCAGGACAGGACGAACACCGGGGAGCTGTTTTTT.

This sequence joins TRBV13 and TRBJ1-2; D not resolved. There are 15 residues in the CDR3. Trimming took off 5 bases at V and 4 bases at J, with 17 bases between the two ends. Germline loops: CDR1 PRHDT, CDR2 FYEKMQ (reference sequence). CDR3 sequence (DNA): TGTGCCAGCAGCGATAACCCGTTACGAGGCTATGGCTACACCTTC. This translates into CASSDNPLRGYGYTF.

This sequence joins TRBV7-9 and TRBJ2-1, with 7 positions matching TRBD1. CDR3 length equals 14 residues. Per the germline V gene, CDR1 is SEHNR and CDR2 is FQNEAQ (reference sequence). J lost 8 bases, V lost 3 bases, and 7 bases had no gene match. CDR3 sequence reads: CASSFRGLADEQFF. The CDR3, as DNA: TGTGCCAGCAGCTTTAGGGGGCTAGCCGATGAGCAGTTCTTC.

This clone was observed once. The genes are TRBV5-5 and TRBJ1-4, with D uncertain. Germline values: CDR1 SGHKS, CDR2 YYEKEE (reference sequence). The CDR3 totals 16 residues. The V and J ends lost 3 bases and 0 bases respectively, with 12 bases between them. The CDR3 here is CASSSTLPATNEKLFF. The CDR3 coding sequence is TGTGCCAGCAGCTCCACTCTGCCTGCAACTAATGAAAAACTGTTTTTT.

This CDR3 reads CASSPGTGVGEKLFF. The CDR3 DNA is TGTGCCAGCAGTCCCGGGACAGGGGTCGGAGAAAAACTGTTTTTT. The V and J genes are TRBV5-4 and TRBJ1-4, with 10 bases matching TRBD1. Germline V gene data show CDR1 as SGHNT and CDR2 as YYREEE (reference sequence). The CDR3 runs to 15 residues. The V segment lost 5 bases and the J segment 8 bases; nucleotides outside the gene matches: 9.